Listed below are T cell receptor beta chains from one sample, sequenced in a study of blood T cell repertoires in COVID-19. The assay was immunoSEQ multiplex PCR, and TCRdb's table has in-frame clones only and misses some. Among around 250,000 clones listed, approximately 90% were seen once. The sequenced sample consisted of peripheral blood. The receptors here all came from a man younger than 45 who had recovered from COVID-19. Both conserved end residues are part of each CDR3. Each record gives: clone size, V gene, D gene, J gene, CDR3 protein, CDR3 DNA. The D gene is left open where the match is weak. For some rows the clone size is stated as once, few or many, or as a class when expanded; others skip it.

abundance: .
v_gene: TRBV5-8
d_gene: .
j_gene: TRBJ1-1
CDR3aa: CASSHQGPTEAFF
CDR3nt: TGTGCCAGCAGCCACCAGGGGCCTACTGAAGCTTTCTTT

abundance: .
v_gene: TRBV7-2
d_gene: TRBD1
j_gene: TRBJ1-5
CDR3aa: CASSAWTGSFQPQHF
CDR3nt: TGTGCCAGCAGCGCCTGGACAGGGTCGTTTCAGCCCCAGCATTTT

abundance: .
v_gene: TRBV2
d_gene: TRBD1
j_gene: TRBJ1-2
CDR3aa: CASRSTWWQGDYGYTF
CDR3nt: TGTGCCAGCAGGTCTACTTGGTGGCAGGGGGACTATGGCTACACCTTC

abundance: .
v_gene: TRBV7-9
d_gene: TRBD2
j_gene: TRBJ2-2
CDR3aa: CASSSELAGWSTGELFF
CDR3nt: TGTGCCAGCAGCTCGGAACTAGCGGGGTGGAGTACCGGGGAGCTGTTTTTT

abundance: .
v_gene: TRBV6-5
d_gene: TRBD1
j_gene: TRBJ2-3
CDR3aa: CASRLQGADTDTQYF
CDR3nt: TGTGCCAGCAGGCTACAGGGGGCGGACACAGATACGCAGTATTTT

abundance: .
v_gene: TRBV6-5
d_gene: .
j_gene: TRBJ1-1
CDR3aa: CASRMSGGGWTEAFF
CDR3nt: TGTGCCAGCAGGATGTCGGGAGGGGGGTGGACTGAAGCTTTCTTT

abundance: .
v_gene: TRBV6-5
d_gene: .
j_gene: TRBJ1-1
CDR3aa: CASSYSIGVMNTEAFF
CDR3nt: TGTGCCAGCAGTTACTCTATAGGAGTCATGAACACTGAAGCTTTCTTT

abundance: once
v_gene: TRBV5-4
d_gene: .
j_gene: TRBJ2-5
CDR3aa: CASSLQETQYF
CDR3nt: TGTGCCAGCAGCCTCCAAGAGACCCAGTACTTC

abundance: few
v_gene: TRBV7-9
d_gene: .
j_gene: TRBJ2-2
CDR3aa: CASSLRPGIGFLNTGELFF
CDR3nt: TGTGCCAGCAGCTTAAGGCCAGGGATCGGCTTTTTGAACACCGGGGAGCTGTTTTTT

abundance: once
v_gene: TRBV5-1
d_gene: TRBD1
j_gene: TRBJ1-6
CDR3aa: CASRGTGDNSPLHF
CDR3nt: TGCGCCAGCAGAGGGACAGGGGATAATTCACCCCTCCACTTT

abundance: .
v_gene: TRBV15
d_gene: .
j_gene: TRBJ1-4
CDR3aa: CATSRDRGVGEKLFF
CDR3nt: TGTGCCACCAGCAGAGATCGGGGGGTTGGAGAAAAACTGTTTTTT

abundance: once
v_gene: TRBV11-2
d_gene: TRBD2
j_gene: TRBJ2-2
CDR3aa: CASNQWWRGVSTGELFF
CDR3nt: TGTGCCAGCAACCAATGGTGGCGGGGGGTGAGCACCGGGGAGCTGTTTTTT

abundance: few
v_gene: TRBV29-1
d_gene: .
j_gene: TRBJ1-2
CDR3aa: CSGRRSDGYTF
CDR3nt: TGCAGCGGCCGCCGGAGTGATGGCTACACCTTC

abundance: .
v_gene: TRBV5-1
d_gene: TRBD2
j_gene: TRBJ2-3
CDR3aa: CASSFRGGGGDTQYF
CDR3nt: TGCGCCAGCAGCTTCCGGGGCGGGGGTGGAGATACGCAGTATTTT

abundance: .
v_gene: TRBV7-5
d_gene: .
j_gene: TRBJ2-7
CDR3aa: CAKQTGTYEQYF
CDR3nt: TGTGCCAAACAGACAGGGACCTACGAGCAGTACTTC

abundance: .
v_gene: TRBV9
d_gene: TRBD1
j_gene: TRBJ1-1
CDR3aa: CASSVGDRGLGTEAFF
CDR3nt: TGTGCCAGCAGCGTTGGGGACAGGGGGTTAGGCACTGAAGCTTTCTTT

abundance: once
v_gene: TRBV6-5
d_gene: .
j_gene: TRBJ1-5
CDR3aa: CASRQGLGNQPQHF
CDR3nt: TGTGCCAGCAGGCAGGGTTTGGGCAATCAGCCCCAGCATTTT

abundance: .
v_gene: TRBV9
d_gene: .
j_gene: TRBJ2-3
CDR3aa: CASSVQTTSDTQYF
CDR3nt: TGTGCCAGCAGCGTACAGACTACCTCGGATACGCAGTATTTT

abundance: .
v_gene: TRBV6-5
d_gene: TRBD1
j_gene: TRBJ2-7
CDR3aa: CASGTAGDSYEQYF
CDR3nt: TGTGCCAGCGGGACCGCCGGGGACAGCTACGAGCAGTACTTC

abundance: .
v_gene: TRBV5-1
d_gene: .
j_gene: TRBJ1-1
CDR3aa: CASSLGPEGGPEAFF
CDR3nt: TGCGCCAGCAGCTTGGGGCCCGAAGGGGGACCTGAAGCTTTCTTT

abundance: .
v_gene: TRBV2
d_gene: .
j_gene: TRBJ2-7
CDR3aa: CASTYSHDSSSYYEQYF
CDR3nt: TGTGCCAGCACTTACAGTCATGACAGTAGTTCCTATTACGAGCAGTACTTC

abundance: .
v_gene: TRBV19
d_gene: .
j_gene: TRBJ1-3
CDR3aa: CASSPIFQGSGNTIYF
CDR3nt: TGTGCCAGTAGTCCAATTTTTCAGGGCTCTGGAAACACCATATATTTT

abundance: .
v_gene: TRBV7-2
d_gene: TRBD1
j_gene: TRBJ2-7
CDR3aa: CASSYRTGGDYEQYF
CDR3nt: TGTGCCAGCAGCTACCGGACAGGGGGAGACTACGAGCAGTACTTC

abundance: .
v_gene: TRBV5-1
d_gene: .
j_gene: TRBJ1-1
CDR3aa: CASSFRTENTEAFF
CDR3nt: TGCGCCAGCAGTTTTCGGACAGAAAACACTGAAGCTTTCTTT

abundance: medium-sized
v_gene: TRBV12-3/TRBV12-4
d_gene: .
j_gene: TRBJ1-1
CDR3aa: CASSSGPNTEAFF
CDR3nt: TGTGCCAGCAGTTCTGGGCCGAACACTGAAGCTTTCTTT

abundance: .
v_gene: TRBV19
d_gene: TRBD2
j_gene: TRBJ2-3
CDR3aa: CASGEGSGGARDTQYF
CDR3nt: TGTGCCTCCGGGGAGGGAAGCGGGGGGGCCAGAGATACGCAGTATTTT

abundance: .
v_gene: TRBV9
d_gene: .
j_gene: TRBJ1-1
CDR3aa: CASSAQMNTEAFF
CDR3nt: TGTGCCAGCAGCGCCCAGATGAACACTGAAGCTTTCTTT

abundance: .
v_gene: TRBV5-6
d_gene: .
j_gene: TRBJ2-5
CDR3aa: CASQGGGGTRRETQYF
CDR3nt: TGTGCCAGCCAGGGCGGCGGGGGCACCAGGAGAGAGACCCAGTACTTC

abundance: .
v_gene: TRBV10-3
d_gene: TRBD2
j_gene: TRBJ2-1
CDR3aa: CAISESGSGGANEQFF
CDR3nt: TGTGCCATCAGTGAGTCGGGAAGCGGGGGGGCCAATGAGCAGTTCTTC

abundance: .
v_gene: TRBV5-1
d_gene: .
j_gene: TRBJ1-2
CDR3aa: CASSLNRGNRSDYGYTF
CDR3nt: TGCGCCAGCAGCTTGAACCGAGGAAACAGGAGTGACTATGGCTACACCTTC

abundance: .
v_gene: TRBV28
d_gene: .
j_gene: TRBJ2-1
CDR3aa: CASSIRGREQFF
CDR3nt: TGTGCCAGCAGTATTAGGGGGAGAGAGCAGTTCTTC

abundance: few
v_gene: TRBV6-6
d_gene: .
j_gene: TRBJ1-3
CDR3aa: CASSYKPGLSGNTIYF
CDR3nt: TGTGCCAGCAGTTACAAACCGGGACTCTCTGGAAACACCATATATTTT

abundance: .
v_gene: TRBV27
d_gene: TRBD1
j_gene: TRBJ1-1
CDR3aa: CASSSGTGGDTEAFF
CDR3nt: TGTGCCAGCAGTTCCGGGACAGGGGGGGACACTGAAGCTTTCTTT

abundance: .
v_gene: TRBV7-2
d_gene: .
j_gene: TRBJ1-5
CDR3aa: CASSFWANQPQHF
CDR3nt: TGTGCCAGCAGCTTTTGGGCCAATCAGCCCCAGCATTTT